Listed below are T cell receptor beta chains from one sample, sequenced in a study of T cells expressing NK-cell markers. TCRdb re-called the 5' RACE reads; every CDR3 protein appears as one record, without DNA. The data include roughly 150,000 distinct CDR3 sequences; the top ten clones carry approximately 17%. Input material: blood T cells: a sorted CD56 or NKG2C T cell subset, CD4+ or CD8+ T cells, or bulk PBMC T cells (not recorded which). The receptors shown here come from a woman aged 18 to 69 in good health. CDR3s include the opening cysteine and the closing phenylalanine or tryptophan.

CDR3 protein: CSALPGERAGGPDTQYF; J gene: TRBJ2-3; CDR3 length: 17; V gene: TRBV29-1
CDR3 protein: CASSHGFSSGNTIYF; J gene: TRBJ1-3; CDR3 length: 15; V gene: TRBV6-1
CDR3 protein: CASSQASHDSHSRSQPQHF; J gene: TRBJ1-5; CDR3 length: 19; V gene: TRBV4-1
CDR3 protein: CASSQEPGANTGELFF; J gene: TRBJ2-2; CDR3 length: 16; V gene: TRBV4-1
CDR3 protein: CASSQIGGSSYNSPLHF; J gene: TRBJ1-6; CDR3 length: 17; V gene: TRBV3-1
CDR3 protein: CSARTTSGHSSYNEQFF; J gene: TRBJ2-1; CDR3 length: 17; V gene: TRBV20-1
CDR3 protein: CASSLDMTPLAKNIQYF; J gene: TRBJ2-4; CDR3 length: 17; V gene: TRBV7-6
CDR3 protein: CSANSYLPYEQYF; J gene: TRBJ2-7; CDR3 length: 13; V gene: TRBV20-1
CDR3 protein: CASSSLGQSSYEQYF; J gene: TRBJ2-7; CDR3 length: 15; V gene: TRBV5-1
CDR3 protein: CSASKTGGNGYEQYF; J gene: TRBJ2-7; CDR3 length: 15; V gene: TRBV20-1
CDR3 protein: CSAPSKLAVLGTDTQYF; J gene: TRBJ2-3; CDR3 length: 17; V gene: TRBV20-1
CDR3 protein: CASSLSDLGQGYFTGELFF; J gene: TRBJ2-2; CDR3 length: 19; V gene: TRBV28
CDR3 protein: CSARDLAGGGETQYF; J gene: TRBJ2-5; CDR3 length: 15; V gene: TRBV20-1
CDR3 protein: CASLGLLQETQYF; J gene: TRBJ2-5; CDR3 length: 13; V gene: TRBV2
CDR3 protein: CASSPFRGSYEQYF; J gene: TRBJ2-7; CDR3 length: 14; V gene: TRBV12-3/TRBV12-4
CDR3 protein: CASSLGDGYTF; J gene: TRBJ1-2; CDR3 length: 11; V gene: TRBV12-3/TRBV12-4
CDR3 protein: CASSYLQNTGELFF; J gene: TRBJ2-2; CDR3 length: 14; V gene: TRBV9
CDR3 protein: CSASPALYNEQFF; J gene: TRBJ2-1; CDR3 length: 13; V gene: TRBV20-1
CDR3 protein: CASSGGGAFSYEQYF; J gene: TRBJ2-7; CDR3 length: 15; V gene: TRBV6-1
CDR3 protein: CASSLMTTGANVLTF; J gene: TRBJ2-6; CDR3 length: 15; V gene: TRBV12-3/TRBV12-4
CDR3 protein: CASSLSRQGIANGYTF; J gene: TRBJ1-2; CDR3 length: 16; V gene: TRBV7-2
CDR3 protein: CASSVGDRGTGELFF; J gene: TRBJ2-2; CDR3 length: 15; V gene: TRBV9
CDR3 protein: CASSLRGAEVYTEAFF; J gene: TRBJ1-1; CDR3 length: 16; V gene: TRBV5-1
CDR3 protein: CASSQAGRRGSSSTDTQYF; J gene: TRBJ2-3; CDR3 length: 19; V gene: TRBV9
CDR3 protein: CASSSQGNTNSPLHF; J gene: TRBJ1-6; CDR3 length: 15; V gene: TRBV7-2
CDR3 protein: CSARDWASGRQETQYF; J gene: TRBJ2-5; CDR3 length: 16; V gene: TRBV20-1
CDR3 protein: CASSIRTHPGGETQYF; J gene: TRBJ2-5; CDR3 length: 16; V gene: TRBV19
CDR3 protein: CATSPGQASQPQHF; J gene: TRBJ1-5; CDR3 length: 14; V gene: TRBV15
CDR3 protein: CASSRQGWGTEAFF; J gene: TRBJ1-1; CDR3 length: 14; V gene: TRBV7-3
CDR3 protein: CASSVPSYNEQFF; J gene: TRBJ2-1; CDR3 length: 13; V gene: TRBV5-6
CDR3 protein: CATSAGGTQYF; J gene: TRBJ2-3; CDR3 length: 11; V gene: TRBV24-1
CDR3 protein: CASSLLKGPDTQYF; J gene: TRBJ2-3; CDR3 length: 14; V gene: TRBV5-1
CDR3 protein: CASSPGLAGGTGELFF; J gene: TRBJ2-2; CDR3 length: 16; V gene: TRBV7-2